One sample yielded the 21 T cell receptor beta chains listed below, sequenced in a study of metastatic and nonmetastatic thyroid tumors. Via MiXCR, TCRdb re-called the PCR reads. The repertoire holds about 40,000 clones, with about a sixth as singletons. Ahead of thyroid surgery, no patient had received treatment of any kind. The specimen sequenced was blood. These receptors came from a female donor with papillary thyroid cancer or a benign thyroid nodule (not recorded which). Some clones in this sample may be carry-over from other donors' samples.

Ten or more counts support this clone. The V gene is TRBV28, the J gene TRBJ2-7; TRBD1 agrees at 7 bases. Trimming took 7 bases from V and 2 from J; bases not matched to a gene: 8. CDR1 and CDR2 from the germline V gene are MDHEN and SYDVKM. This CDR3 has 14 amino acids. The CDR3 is CASKRDSLTYEQYF. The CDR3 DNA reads TGTGCCAGCAAACGGGACAGTTTAACCTACGAGCAGTACTTC.

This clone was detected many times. The CDR3 region is CSAELAAQTQETQYF. CDR3 nucleotides: TGCAGTGCCGAGTTAGCGGCCCAGACCCAAGAGACCCAGTACTTC. This chain links TRBV20-1 with TRBJ2-5; D is possibly TRBD2 (6 bases). The V gene's germline CDR1 is DFQATT and CDR2 SNEGSKA (reference sequence). The CDR3 loop spans 15 amino acids. Between the trimmed V and J ends, which lost 6 bases and 1 base, there was a span of 18 bases.

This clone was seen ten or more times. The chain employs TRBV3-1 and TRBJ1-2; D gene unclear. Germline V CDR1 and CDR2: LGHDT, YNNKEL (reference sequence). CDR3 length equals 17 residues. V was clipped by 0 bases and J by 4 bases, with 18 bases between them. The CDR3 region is CASSQEPSPRLLYGYTF. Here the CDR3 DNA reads TGTGCCAGCAGCCAAGAACCCAGCCCCAGGCTACTCTATGGCTACACCTTC.

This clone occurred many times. CDR3 residues: CASSDSSRGVNQPQHF. The CDR3 bases are TGTGCCAGTAGTGACAGTTCTCGTGGGGTCAATCAGCCCCAGCATTTT. The gene calls are TRBV19 and TRBJ1-5; D possibly corresponds to TRBD1 (5 bases). The CDR3 extends over 16 amino acids. Germline CDR1 is LNHDA and CDR2 is SQIVND (reference sequence). V lost 5 bases to trimming and J lost 3 bases, with 17 bases between them.

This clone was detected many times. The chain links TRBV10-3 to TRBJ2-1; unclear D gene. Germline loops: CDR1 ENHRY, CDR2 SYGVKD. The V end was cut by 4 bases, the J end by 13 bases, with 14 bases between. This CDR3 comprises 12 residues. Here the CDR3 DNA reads TGTGCCATCAGTGTTGGGGAAATCTACCAGTTCTTC. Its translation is CAISVGEIYQFF.

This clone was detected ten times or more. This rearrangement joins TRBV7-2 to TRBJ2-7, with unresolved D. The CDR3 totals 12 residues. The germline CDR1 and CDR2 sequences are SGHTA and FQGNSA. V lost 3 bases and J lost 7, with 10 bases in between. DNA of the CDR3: TGTGCCAGCAGCTTTTCAACCAGGGAGCAGTACTTC. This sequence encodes CASSFSTREQYF.

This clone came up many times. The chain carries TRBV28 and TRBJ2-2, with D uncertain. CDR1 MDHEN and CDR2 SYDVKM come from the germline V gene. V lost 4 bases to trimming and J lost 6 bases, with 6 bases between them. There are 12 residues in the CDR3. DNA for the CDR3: TGTGCCAGCAGTTGGTCAGCCGGGGAGCTGTTTTTT. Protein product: CASSWSAGELFF.

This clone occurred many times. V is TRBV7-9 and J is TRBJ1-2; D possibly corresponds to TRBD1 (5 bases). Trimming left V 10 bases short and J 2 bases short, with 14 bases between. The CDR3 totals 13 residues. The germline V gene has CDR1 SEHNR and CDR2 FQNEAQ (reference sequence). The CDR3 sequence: CATTGPLNYGYTF. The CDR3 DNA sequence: TGTGCCACCACGGGACCGTTAAACTATGGCTACACCTTC.

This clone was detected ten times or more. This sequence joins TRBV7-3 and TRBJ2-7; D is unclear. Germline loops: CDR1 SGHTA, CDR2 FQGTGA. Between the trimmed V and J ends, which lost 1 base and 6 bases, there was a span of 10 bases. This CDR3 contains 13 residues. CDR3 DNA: TGTGCCAGCAGCTTAAGGAGAGGTGGCGAGCAGTACTTC. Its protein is CASSLRRGGEQYF.

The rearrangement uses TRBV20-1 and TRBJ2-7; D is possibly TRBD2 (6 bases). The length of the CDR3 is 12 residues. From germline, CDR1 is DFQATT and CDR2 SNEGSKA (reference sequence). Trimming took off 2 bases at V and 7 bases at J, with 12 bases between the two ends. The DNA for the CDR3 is TGCAGTGCTAGATTGGGGGGTTTGGAGCAGTACTTC. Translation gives CSARLGGLEQYF.

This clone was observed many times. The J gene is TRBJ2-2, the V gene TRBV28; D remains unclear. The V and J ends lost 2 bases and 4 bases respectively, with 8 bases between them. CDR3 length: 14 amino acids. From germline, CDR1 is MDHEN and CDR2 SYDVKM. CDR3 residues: CASSLKLFTGELFF. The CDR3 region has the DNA TGTGCCAGCAGTTTAAAGTTGTTCACCGGGGAGCTGTTTTTT.

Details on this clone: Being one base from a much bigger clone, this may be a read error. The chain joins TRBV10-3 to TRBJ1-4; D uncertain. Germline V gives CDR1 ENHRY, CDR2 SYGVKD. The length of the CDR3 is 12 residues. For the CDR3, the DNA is TGTGCCATCAGTGAGTCTGAGGAAAAAATGTTTTTT. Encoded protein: CAISESEEKMFF.

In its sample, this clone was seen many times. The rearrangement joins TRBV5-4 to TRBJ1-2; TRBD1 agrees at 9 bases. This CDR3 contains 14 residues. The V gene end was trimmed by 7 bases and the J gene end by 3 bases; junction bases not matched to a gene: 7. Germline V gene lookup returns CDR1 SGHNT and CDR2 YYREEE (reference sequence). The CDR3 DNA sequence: TGTGCCAGCTCCGAGAGGACAGGGGACTATGGCTACACCTTC. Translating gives CASSERTGDYGYTF. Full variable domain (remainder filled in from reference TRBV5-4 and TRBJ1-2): ETGVTQSPTHLIKTRGQQVTLRCSSQSGHNTVSWYQQALGQGPQFIFQYYREEENGRGNFPPRFSGLQFPNYSSELNVNALELDDSALYLCASSERTGDYGYTFGSGTRLTVV.

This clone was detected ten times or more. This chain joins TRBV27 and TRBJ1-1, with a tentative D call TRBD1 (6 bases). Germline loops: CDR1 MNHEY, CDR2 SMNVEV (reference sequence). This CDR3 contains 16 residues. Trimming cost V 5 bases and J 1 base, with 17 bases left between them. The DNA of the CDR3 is TGTGCCAGCAGTCTTCATACAGGGTTTGAGAACACTGAAGCTTTCTTT. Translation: CASSLHTGFENTEAFF.

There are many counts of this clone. The CDR3 loop is CASSPPFRDRADNEQFF. In DNA, the CDR3 is TGTGCCAGCAGCCCACCCTTTCGGGACAGGGCGGACAATGAGCAGTTCTTC. The chain combines TRBV4-2 with TRBJ2-1, with 9 bases identical to TRBD1. Per germline, CDR1 LGHNA and CDR2 YNFKEQ. This CDR3 has 17 amino acids. The V segment lost 4 bases and the J segment 5 bases; nucleotides outside the gene matches: 12.

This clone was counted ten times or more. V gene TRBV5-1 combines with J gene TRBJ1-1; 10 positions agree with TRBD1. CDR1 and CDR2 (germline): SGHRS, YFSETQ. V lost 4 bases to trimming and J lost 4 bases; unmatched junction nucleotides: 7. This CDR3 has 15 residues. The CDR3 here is CASSGPGQGTTEAFF. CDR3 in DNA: TGCGCCAGCAGCGGCCCGGGACAGGGGACCACTGAAGCTTTCTTT.

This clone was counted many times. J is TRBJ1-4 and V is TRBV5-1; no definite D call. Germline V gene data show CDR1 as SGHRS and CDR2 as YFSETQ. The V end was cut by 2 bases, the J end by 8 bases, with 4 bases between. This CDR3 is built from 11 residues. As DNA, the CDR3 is TGCGCCAGCAGCTTTGGGGAAAAACTGTTTTTT. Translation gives CASSFGEKLFF.

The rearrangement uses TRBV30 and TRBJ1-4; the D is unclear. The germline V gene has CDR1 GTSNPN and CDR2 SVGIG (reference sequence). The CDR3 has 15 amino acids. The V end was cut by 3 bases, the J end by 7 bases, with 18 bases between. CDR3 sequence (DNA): TGTGCCTGGAGCCCCCTCGGAGGTTTTTCTGAAAAACTGTTTTTT. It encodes CAWSPLGGFSEKLFF.

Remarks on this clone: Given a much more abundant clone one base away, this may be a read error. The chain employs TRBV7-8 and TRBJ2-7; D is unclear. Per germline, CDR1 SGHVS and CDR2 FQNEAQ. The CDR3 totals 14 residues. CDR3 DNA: TGTGACAGCAGCTTAACTGCCTCGCACTACGAGCAGTACTTC. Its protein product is CDSSLTASHYEQYF.

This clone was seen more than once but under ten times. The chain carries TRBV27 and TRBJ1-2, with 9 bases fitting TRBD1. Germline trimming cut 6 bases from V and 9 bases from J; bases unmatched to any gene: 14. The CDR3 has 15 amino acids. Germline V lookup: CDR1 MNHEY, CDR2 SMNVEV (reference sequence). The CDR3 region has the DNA TGTGCCAGCAGGTTAGGAATGGGACAGGGTTATTGCTACACCTTC. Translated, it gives CASRLGMGQGYCYTF.

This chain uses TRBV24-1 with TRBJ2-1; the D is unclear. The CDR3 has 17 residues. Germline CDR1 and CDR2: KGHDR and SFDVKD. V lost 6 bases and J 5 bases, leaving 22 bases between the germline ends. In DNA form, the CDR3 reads TGTGCCACCAGTTATTCCGCCAGGTGCTCCCCCAACAATGAGCAGTTCTTC. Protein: CATSYSARCSPNNEQFF.